The 6 T cell receptor beta chains in this list originate from one sample, sequenced in a study of blood T cells in healthy people across ages. Next came a second PCR, run for 7 to 11 cycles, which used a sample-barcoded 5' primer along with a J-beta primer mix. TCRdb ran MiXCR on the 5' RACE reads and lists one entry per CDR3 protein. The table includes over 1.5 million distinct CDR3 sequences, 49% detected once. The sequenced material came from blood. These receptors were obtained from a middle-aged woman in good health.

This clonotype has more than one count but fewer than ten. V and J are TRBV9 and TRBJ1-5, with no clear D. The CDR3 has 15 residues. V lost 4 bases, J lost 4 bases, and 15 bases lay in between. Looked up from germline, CDR1 is SGDLS and CDR2 is YYNGEE. This chain's CDR3 is CASSPAGGLNQPQHF. In DNA form, the CDR3 reads TGTGCCAGCAGCCCCGCCGGCGGCTTAAATCAGCCCCAGCATTTT.

The J gene is TRBJ2-4, the V gene TRBV20-1; no clear D. TRBJ2-5 explains the end of the DNA better; the J call may be wrong. Germline CDR1 reads DFQATT; CDR2 reads SNEGSKA (reference sequence). The CDR3 extends over 12 amino acids. The CDR3 reads CSASSPGETQYF. The CDR3 DNA reads TGCAGTGCTAGTAGTCCAGGCGAGACCCAGTACTTC.

The chain recombines TRBV20-1 with TRBJ2-6, with no clear D. Trimming took 3 bases from V and 0 from J, leaving 15 bases between them. The germline V gene encodes CDR1 DFQATT and CDR2 SNEGSKA (reference sequence). The CDR3 sequence is 17 residues long. CDR3 in DNA: TGCAGTGCTAGGGGAAGGGCGACCAACTCTGGGGCCAACGTCCTGACTTTC. It is translated as CSARGRATNSGANVLTF.

V and J are TRBV5-1 and TRBJ2-5; the D is unclear. The V gene's germline CDR1 is SGHRS and CDR2 YFSETQ. This CDR3 comprises 16 residues. The germline V and J ends were trimmed by 3 bases and 1 base, with 16 bases remaining between them. The CDR3 DNA follows: TGCGCCAGCAGCTCTTTGTTCCGCAGTCCCCAAGAGACCCAGTACTTC. This encodes CASSSLFRSPQETQYF. The full variable domain, rest sourced from reference TRBV5-1 and TRBJ2-5, is KAGVTQTPRYLIKTRGQQVTLSCSPISGHRSVSWYQQTPGQGLQFLFEYFSETQRNKGNFPGRFSGRQFSNSRSEMNVSTLELGDSALYLCASSSLFRSPQETQYFGPGTRLLVL.

J is TRBJ2-5 and V is TRBV6-5; D is perhaps TRBD2 (6 bases). The better agreement between TRBJ2-7 and the DNA end casts doubt on the J call. CDR1 is MNHEY, CDR2 SVGAGI, per germline. The CDR3 sequence is 15 residues long. The CDR3 loop reads CASSSQQAGSYEQYF. CDR3 sequence (DNA): TGTGCCAGCAGTTCCCAACAAGCGGGTTCCTACGAGCAGTACTTC.

The CDR3, as DNA: TGCAGTGCTAAAGTTGCCGGTCGTACTGACACTGAAGCTTTCTTT. Amino acids: CSAKVAGRTDTEAFF. The chain uses TRBV20-1 and TRBJ1-1; no firm D call. Trimming removed 4 bases at V and 3 bases at J, with 18 bases between. The CDR3 contains 15 residues. CDR1 is DFQATT and CDR2 is SNEGSKA in the germline V gene (reference sequence).